This TCR beta chain was sequenced for a study of tumor-infiltrating lymphocytes in primary liver carcinoma (TCRdb year 2017). In the study overall: Between November 2015 and March 2016, roughly five patients in China with histopathologically diagnosed primary liver carcinoma had surgical resection. Hepatocellular carcinoma (four) or combined HCC and intrahepatic cholangiocarcinoma (one) was present in the five patients, who were three men and two women aged 30 to 69 years. The tumors of the five patients were staged as T1-T3 N0M0, with maximum diameters ranging from roughly 4 to 10 cm. Each sample produced about 3.65 to 7.5 million productive TCRbeta reads, and read depth showed no significant difference between tissue types. TCRbeta repertoire sequencing, expression microarrays and whole-exome sequencing were combined in the study across five regions of each liver tumor, with adjacent normal tissue and blood also included. A total of approximately 35 specimens from 5 patients, comprising approximately 25 tumor regions, 5 adjacent noncancerous liver tissues and 5 peripheral blood samples, were covered by TCRbeta repertoire sequencing. Reproducibility between technical replicate repertoires was high, with correlation coefficients above 0.95 and mean shared-clone rates roughly 0.91.

TCRbeta-specific cDNA was reverse-transcribed from roughly 500 ng total RNA using a constant-region primer and ProtoScript II reverse transcriptase. Construction of the TCRbeta libraries relied on three nested rounds of multiplex PCR, following a slightly modified ARM-PCR procedure. Each of the first two PCR rounds ran for around 10 cycles using multiplex TRBV1-TRBV30 forward primers together with a Cbeta reverse primer. Sample barcodes and Illumina adapters were attached in a final 25-cycle PCR using Deep VentR polymerase. Amplicons of 200-500 bp were gel-purified with a QIAquick gel extraction kit before sequencing. An Illumina HiSeq 2500 was used to sequence the TCRbeta amplicons with 250-bp paired-end reads. Concerning the study's data processing: Quality trimming of reads was performed with Trimmomatic v0.33, and paired reads were merged with FLASH v1.2.11 so that full CDR3 sequences could be recovered. MiGEC v1.2.1b assigned V, D and J germline segments to the rearranged TCRbeta sequences. Clonotype statistics and Shannon-Wiener diversity indices were computed with VDJtools v1.0.0. Except for diversity analysis, only each sample's 250 most abundant clonotypes were used in subsequent analyses to reduce sampling bias. Using fastp at Q25 and MiXCR, TCRdb reprocessed the public reads and kept productive beta chains. CDR3 protein duplicates are merged, each entry listing the most common genes and DNA. None of the V and J calls come from the authors' own analysis; TCRdb made them. The sample contains approximately 300,000 distinct CDR3 sequences, 50% to 70% of them found a single time. Of the sample, 9% is held by the ten largest clones.

The germline ends are 10 bases apart after V is trimmed by 4 bases and J by 3 bases. For CDR1 and CDR2, the germline V gene lists MNHNS and SASEGT. From the cysteine up to the phenylalanine, the CDR3 has a length of 14 residues. The DNA shown is the 42-base CDR3, in frame from base 1. The sample holds many counts of this clonotype. The antigen this receptor binds is unknown. No clone much larger than this one lies a single base away; base qualities are absent. Blood RNA was extracted from unsorted whole blood using TRIzol reagent, and germline DNA was obtained with the DNeasy Blood & Tissue kit. Patients had chronic HBV infection and were treatment-naive at sampling. Before surgery, roughly 4 milliliters of peripheral blood were drawn into K2EDTA tubes. Overall results and qualifications from the work: Repertoire overlap was found to be higher between tumor regions (mean approximately 36%) than between tumor-adjacent (approximately 17%) or tumor-blood (around 14%) pairs, consistent with antigen-driven expansion. Only the TCR beta chain was sequenced, which likely underestimates true repertoire diversity because unpaired alpha chains were not captured. Compared with blood, tumors had a significantly larger share of the repertoire taken up by the top 250 clones (p = 0.039). With just five or six patients in the study, the authors point out that the findings should be validated in a larger study. Because the samples were bulk and unsorted, CD4+ and CD8+ T cell repertoires could not be compared.

The sequence came from a man aged 35-49 years with primary liver carcinoma and hepatitis B virus infection. The specimen sequenced was peripheral blood. The rearranged segments are TRBV6-1 and TRBJ1-5, and the D gene may be TRBD1, 5 bases matching. The CDR3 in this case is CASSALTVNQPQHF. The sequence in DNA is TGTGCCAGCAGTGCCCTGACAGTCAATCAGCCCCAGCATTTT.